These 23 T cell receptor beta chains were all obtained from the same sample, sequenced in a study of T cell changes during pregnancy in multiple sclerosis. The method was immunoSEQ multiplex PCR; TCRdb's version includes in-frame clones alone and lacks a portion of them. The sample has 85,000 to 90,000 clones, about 93% seen once. Sequenced material: peripheral blood, taken after pregnancy. The receptors come from a female donor in good health, enrolled as a control in a pregnancy study.

The gene calls are TRBV7-2 and TRBJ2-6; a possible D gene is TRBD2 (5 bases). This CDR3 contains 15 residues. From germline, CDR1 is SGHTA and CDR2 FQGNSA. Between the trimmed V and J ends, which lost 5 bases and 0 bases, there was a span of 8 bases. In DNA form, the CDR3 reads TGTGCCAGCAGCAATAGCGCCTCTGGGGCCAACGTCCTGACTTTC. This gives the protein CASSNSASGANVLTF.

The rearrangement joins TRBV7-9 to TRBJ2-7; 7 bases align to TRBD2. Trimming at V came to 1 base and at J to 7 bases, leaving 1 base not matched to a gene. The CDR3 consists of 12 residues. The germline V gene encodes CDR1 SEHNR and CDR2 FQNEAQ (reference sequence). This chain's CDR3 is CASSLGGGEQYF. The DNA for the CDR3 is TGTGCCAGCAGCTTAGGGGGGGGTGAGCAGTACTTC.

The rearrangement joins TRBV5-6 to TRBJ2-5, with D possibly TRBD1 on 6 matching bases. This CDR3 contains 15 residues. Germline V gene sequence: CDR1 SGHDT, CDR2 YYEEEE. The ends were cut back, 5 bases at V and 5 bases at J, with 19 bases in the middle. The CDR3 bases are TGTGCCAGCAGACCCGAGAAGGGGGTATTGGAGACCCAGTACTTC. Translated: CASRPEKGVLETQYF.

This chain joins TRBV2 and TRBJ2-7, with a tentative D call TRBD1 (6 bases). The germline CDR1 and CDR2 sequences are SNHLY and FYNNEI. V lost 5 bases, J lost 2 bases, and 10 bases lay in between. The CDR3 totals 13 residues. CDR3 protein: CASSPDRPYEQYF. The CDR3 DNA reads TGTGCCAGCAGTCCGGACAGACCCTACGAGCAGTACTTC.

This rearrangement joins TRBV4-2 to TRBJ1-1; perhaps TRBD1 as D (6 bases). CDR1 and CDR2 from the germline V gene are LGHNA and YNFKEQ. Trimming cost V 4 bases and J 5 bases, with 20 bases left between them. CDR3 length: 16 residues. The CDR3 DNA reads as TGTGCCAGCAGCCTTTCTATTCAGGGGAGAGGGACTGAAGCTTTCTTT. Amino acids: CASSLSIQGRGTEAFF.

The count of this clone is one. The rearrangement links TRBV7-7 to TRBJ2-5, with D perhaps TRBD1 (6 bases). The length of the CDR3 is 13 residues. Deletions cut 5 bases from V and 1 base from J, with 8 bases between. Looked up from germline, CDR1 is SSHAT and CDR2 is FNYEAQ (reference sequence). CDR3 in amino acids: CASSVDSQETQYF. The DNA for the CDR3 is TGTGCCAGCAGCGTGGACAGCCAAGAGACCCAGTACTTC.

This clone was counted a single time. The chain couples TRBV9 to TRBJ2-1, with TRBD1 matching over 8 bases. CDR1 and CDR2 (germline): SGDLS, YYNGEE. This CDR3 is built from 13 residues. After removal of 3 bases from V and 10 bases from J, the junction contained 6 bases not matched to a gene. CDR3: CASSGAGGVEQFF. The CDR3, as DNA: TGTGCCAGCAGCGGAGCAGGGGGCGTAGAGCAGTTCTTC.

The chain is built from TRBV11-3 and TRBJ2-1; D may be TRBD2 (6 bases). Germline V lookup: CDR1 SGHNT, CDR2 YENEEA. The CDR3 contains 15 residues. The V end lost 5 bases, the J end lost 2 bases, and 13 bases lay between the germline ends. CDR3 sequence reads: CASSMSGPAYNEQFF. The CDR3 DNA reads TGTGCCAGCAGCATGAGCGGGCCCGCCTACAATGAGCAGTTCTTC.

The rearrangement links TRBV28 to TRBJ2-1; 9 positions match TRBD2. Germline CDR1 and CDR2: MDHEN and SYDVKM. CDR3 size: 16 residues. V dropped 3 bases and J dropped 6; count of bases not matched to a gene: 9. This CDR3 is CASSLVIAGALNEQFF. Written as DNA, the CDR3 is TGTGCCAGCAGTTTGGTTATAGCGGGAGCCCTCAATGAGCAGTTCTTC.

The J gene is TRBJ2-1, the V gene TRBV30; TRBD2 aligns across 8 bases. The CDR3 sequence is 15 residues long. Germline CDR1 and CDR2: GTSNPN and SVGIG (reference sequence). The V segment lost 3 bases and the J segment 3 bases; nucleotides outside the gene matches: 7. CDR3 sequence: CAWREGLAGYNEQFF. The CDR3 bases are TGTGCCTGGAGGGAGGGCCTAGCGGGCTACAATGAGCAGTTCTTC.

The V call is TRBV6-6, the J call TRBJ2-3, with 9 positions matching TRBD1. There are 14 residues in the CDR3. Germline-derived CDR1 and CDR2 are MNHNY and SVGAGI (reference sequence). V gave up 5 bases and J gave up 5 bases; unmatched junction bases: 5. CDR3 loop: CASSPQGAGDTQYF. The CDR3, as DNA: TGTGCCAGCAGTCCACAGGGGGCCGGAGATACGCAGTATTTT.

The chain joins TRBV2 to TRBJ2-5; 12 nucleotides align to TRBD2. V shed 5 bases, J shed 4 bases, and the junction held 8 bases outside the gene matches. The CDR3 has 16 residues. Germline values: CDR1 SNHLY, CDR2 FYNNEI. Written as DNA, the CDR3 is TGTGCCAGCAGTCTGAAACCGGGACTAGCGGGAGAGACCCAGTACTTC. Translation: CASSLKPGLAGETQYF.

The V gene is TRBV27, the J gene TRBJ2-1, with 9 bases aligning to TRBD1. The CDR3 runs 17 residues. Per the germline V gene, CDR1 is MNHEY and CDR2 is SMNVEV (reference sequence). The V segment lost 3 bases and the J segment 2 bases; nucleotides outside the gene matches: 8. The CDR3 region is CASSFTHGTGTYNEQFF. The CDR3 nucleotides read TGTGCCAGCAGTTTTACCCACGGGACAGGGACCTACAATGAGCAGTTCTTC.

The chain uses TRBV2 and TRBJ2-7, with 9 nucleotides matching TRBD1. After removal of 0 bases from V and 5 bases from J, the junction contained 5 bases not matched to a gene. The CDR3 runs 15 residues. Germline V lookup: CDR1 SNHLY, CDR2 FYNNEI. The CDR3 DNA reads TGTGCCAGCAGTGAAGCTTGGACAGGGGACGACGAGCAGTACTTC. This translates into CASSEAWTGDDEQYF.

The chain joins TRBV27 to TRBJ2-6, with 7 bases that match TRBD1. The CDR3 is 16 amino acids. Germline CDR1 and CDR2: MNHEY and SMNVEV (reference sequence). J gave up 1 base and V 3 bases, and 3 bases lay outside the gene matches. The CDR3 sequence is CASSLTGFSGANVLTF. The DNA for the CDR3 is TGTGCCAGCAGTTTGACAGGGTTTTCTGGGGCCAACGTCCTGACTTTC.

The chain uses TRBV6-1 and TRBJ2-2, with 8 bases lining up with TRBD1. Germline V gene sequence: CDR1 MNHNS, CDR2 SASEGT. This CDR3 region has 16 residues. V was pared by 1 base and J by 4 bases, with 5 bases of the junction left unmatched. This CDR3 is CASSEEAGGRTGELFF. CDR3 DNA sequence: TGTGCCAGCAGTGAAGAGGCAGGGGGCCGCACCGGGGAGCTGTTTTTT.

There are a few counts of this clone. J is TRBJ2-5 and V is TRBV19; 12 positions agree with TRBD2. Germline assignment: CDR1 LNHDA and CDR2 SQIVND (reference sequence). Germline trimming cut 1 base from V and 10 bases from J; bases unmatched to any gene: 7. The CDR3 covers 15 residues. The CDR3 reads CASSIGSSGREVQYF. CDR3 sequence (DNA): TGTGCCAGTAGTATAGGATCTAGCGGGAGGGAGGTCCAGTACTTC.

The chain recombines TRBV28 with TRBJ1-4; D gene unclear. The CDR3 runs 13 residues. Germline values: CDR1 MDHEN, CDR2 SYDVKM. V dropped 6 bases and J dropped 7 bases, with 12 bases sitting between them. The CDR3 protein is CASSQSLGEKLFF. CDR3 in DNA: TGTGCCAGCAGCCAAAGCCTAGGTGAAAAACTGTTTTTT. The variable domain in full, with the rest retrieved from reference TRBV28 and TRBJ1-4, is DVKVTQSSRYLVKRTGEKVFLECVQDMDHENMFWYRQDPGLGLRLIYFSYDVKMKEKGDIPEGYSVSREKKERFSLILESASTNQTSMYLCASSQSLGEKLFFGSGTQLSVL.

This rearrangement joins TRBV5-1 to TRBJ2-6; TRBD2 agrees at 14 bases. CDR1 is SGHRS and CDR2 is YFSETQ in the germline V gene. The CDR3 contains 21 residues. The junction had 9 bases not matched to a gene; V was cut back by 1 base and J by 0 bases. CDR3 sequence reads: CASSLSRLAGGVGSGANVLTF. The DNA for the CDR3 is TGCGCCAGCAGCTTGAGTCGACTAGCGGGAGGGGTCGGCTCTGGGGCCAACGTCCTGACTTTC.

The gene calls are TRBV10-3 and TRBJ1-3; 8 nucleotides agree with TRBD1. The CDR3 has 17 residues. CDR1 and CDR2 from the germline V gene are ENHRY and SYGVKD. The junction had 12 bases not matched to a gene; V was cut back by 5 bases and J by 3 bases. The CDR3: CAISKAPGQAIGNTIYF. CDR3 DNA: TGTGCCATCAGTAAAGCCCCGGGACAGGCTATTGGAAACACCATATATTTT.

V gene TRBV29-1 combines with J gene TRBJ2-3, with TRBD2 matching over 11 bases. Per the germline V gene, CDR1 is SQVTM and CDR2 is ANQGSEA. The CDR3 loop spans 15 amino acids. V gave up 5 bases and J gave up 2 bases; unmatched junction bases: 6. CDR3 amino acids: CSVLGLAGPTDTQYF. The DNA of the CDR3 is TGCAGCGTTCTAGGACTAGCGGGCCCCACAGATACGCAGTATTTT.

The chain combines TRBV28 with TRBJ1-5; 9 bases line up with TRBD1. The CDR3 loop spans 14 amino acids. The V segment lost 6 bases and the J segment 7 bases; nucleotides outside the gene matches: 7. Germline V gene sequence: CDR1 MDHEN, CDR2 SYDVKM. CDR3 residues: CASRLGQGMQPQHF. The CDR3 DNA reads TGTGCCAGCAGGTTGGGACAGGGAATGCAGCCCCAGCATTTT. Full variable domain (missing parts from reference TRBV28 and TRBJ1-5): DVKVTQSSRYLVKRTGEKVFLECVQDMDHENMFWYRQDPGLGLRLIYFSYDVKMKEKGDIPEGYSVSREKKERFSLILESASTNQTSMYLCASRLGQGMQPQHFGDGTRLSIL.

A single count supports this clone. This chain connects TRBV14 to TRBJ2-1, with TRBD1 identical over 9 bases. Germline CDR1 reads SGHDN; CDR2 reads FVKESK. This CDR3 comprises 15 residues. Trimming cost V 3 bases and J 3 bases; bases outside gene matches: 3. The CDR3 protein is CASSHKTGGYNEQFF. CDR3 coding DNA: TGTGCCAGCAGCCACAAGACAGGGGGCTACAATGAGCAGTTCTTC.